This T cell receptor beta chain comes out of a study of blood T cell repertoires in COVID-19. At the level of the study: From the United States, Italy and Spain came samples of acute and convalescent COVID-19. Nucleic acid was either cDNA or gDNA, and it came from T cells, B-cell-depleted T cells, or PBMCs.

Here immunoSEQ multiplex PCR was the method, and the copy in TCRdb shows in-frame clones only, minus some. Seen here are about 190,000 clones, 65% to 85% observed once, and the top ten hold about 3.5%. Recovered status applied to Cohort 3 donors who had two consecutive negative PCRs. It also applied to those with clearance or with symptom resolution. The V end was cut by 4 bases, the J end by 6 bases, with 13 bases between. Germline V gene sequence: CDR1 SGHVS, CDR2 FNYEAQ. The CDR3 length is 14 residues. This TCR was recovered from a woman aged 25 to 39 who had recovered from COVID-19. The sequenced sample consisted of PBMCs or T cells enriched from blood (not recorded which). V gene TRBV7-6 combines with J gene TRBJ1-5, with a tentative D call TRBD1 (5 bases). The CDR3 sequence: CASSSGGASQPQHF. The CDR3 coding sequence is TGTGCCAGCAGCTCAGGAGGGGCCAGTCAGCCCCAGCATTTT. Using reference TRBV7-6 and TRBJ1-5 for the parts outside the CDR3, the full variable domain is GAGVSQSPRYKVTKRGQDVALRCDPISGHVSLYWYRQALGQGPEFLTYFNYEAQQDKSGLPNDRFSAERPEGSISTLTIQRTEQRDSAMYRCASSSGGASQPQHFGDGTRLSIL.